The entry below gives a single T cell receptor beta chain sequence along with its context. Its cognate antigen is unknown. The sample comes from a study of shared clonotypes between healthy human individuals. V lost 5 bases and J lost 8, with 13 bases in between. CDR1 is SGHTA, CDR2 FQGNSA, per germline. The CDR3 sequence is 13 residues long. The data were produced by immunoSEQ multiplex PCR, yet TCRdb's version contains in-frame clones alone and is incomplete. The repertoire holds 2.5 million or so clones, with approximately 94% as singletons. Findings of the study overall: Depth was large, yet rarefaction showed that sorted-subset sequencing was incomplete. Larger richness was generally estimated for naive than memory subsets.

The sequence came from a man younger than 30 in good health. The source material was naive CD4+ T cells sorted from blood. Subset indicated: CD45RA+ positively selected. The rearrangement uses TRBV7-2 and TRBJ2-1; D call uncertain. CDR3: CASSRAPRDEQFF. CDR3 DNA: TGTGCCAGCAGCCGGGCCCCCCGGGATGAGCAGTTCTTC.